Following are 18 T cell receptor beta chains from one sample sequenced in a study of blood T cell repertoires in COVID-19. The protocol was immunoSEQ multiplex PCR, while the TCRdb copy is restricted to in-frame clones and leaves out a portion. The sample consists of thousands of clones, around 84% of them appearing once. Sequencing used peripheral blood. These receptors were obtained from a human donor with active COVID-19. The donor label of this sample is uncertain.

The CDR3 loop is CASSFRETQYF. The CDR3 DNA follows: TGTGCCAGCAGTTTTCGAGAGACCCAGTACTTC. This chain links TRBV27 with TRBJ2-5; D remains unclear. CDR3 length: 11 residues. Trimming left V 3 bases short and J 4 bases short, with 3 bases between. Germline CDR1 MNHEY, CDR2 SMNVEV (reference sequence).

The rearrangement links TRBV6-1 to TRBJ2-6; 10 bases match TRBD2. Germline assignment: CDR1 MNHNS and CDR2 SASEGT. The V gene end was trimmed by 3 bases and the J gene end by 2 bases; junction bases not matched to a gene: 10. CDR3 length equals 19 residues. CDR3 coding DNA: TGTGCCAGCAGTGAGTTCCTAGCGGGAGACGAGCCTGGGGCCAACGTCCTGACTTTC. Amino acids: CASSEFLAGDEPGANVLTF.

V gene TRBV18 combines with J gene TRBJ2-1, with D unresolved. From germline, CDR1 is KGHSH and CDR2 LQKENI. Trimming left V 3 bases short and J 8 bases short, with 11 bases between. This CDR3 region has 13 residues. In nucleotides, the CDR3 is TGTGCCAGCTCACCCTCTATCATCGATGAGCAGTTCTTC. Amino acid sequence: CASSPSIIDEQFF. The complete variable domain, with remaining parts taken from reference TRBV18 and TRBJ2-1, reads NAGVMQNPRHLVRRRGQEARLRCSPMKGHSHVYWYRQLPEEGLKFMVYLQKENIIDESGMPKERFSAEFPKEGPSILRIQQVVRGDSAAYFCASSPSIIDEQFFGPGTRLTVL.

This chain connects TRBV2 to TRBJ1-5, with TRBD1 matching over 7 bases. Trimming cost V 5 bases and J 0 bases; bases outside gene matches: 7. The CDR3 is made up of 16 amino acids. Germline V gene sequence: CDR1 SNHLY, CDR2 FYNNEI. The CDR3 region has the DNA TGTGCCAGCAGTAAACAGGGGAGGAATAGCAATCAGCCCCAGCATTTT. It specifies CASSKQGRNSNQPQHF.

This clone was seen just once. The chain recombines TRBV18 with TRBJ1-4, with 7 bases lining up with TRBD1. The V gene end was trimmed by 0 bases and the J gene end by 7 bases; junction bases not matched to a gene: 5. Per the germline V gene, CDR1 is KGHSH and CDR2 is LQKENI. This CDR3 region has 15 residues. This CDR3 is CASSPPTGRSEKLFF. The CDR3 nucleotides read TGTGCCAGCTCACCACCGACAGGGAGGAGTGAAAAACTGTTTTTT. The whole variable domain, remainder taken from reference TRBV18 and TRBJ1-4, is NAGVMQNPRHLVRRRGQEARLRCSPMKGHSHVYWYRQLPEEGLKFMVYLQKENIIDESGMPKERFSAEFPKEGPSILRIQQVVRGDSAAYFCASSPPTGRSEKLFFGSGTQLSVL.

In this sample, this clone turned up once. The chain carries TRBV19 and TRBJ2-2; 10 bases fit TRBD2. Germline CDR1 reads LNHDA; CDR2 reads SQIVND (reference sequence). The CDR3 covers 14 residues. Trimming took 7 bases from V and 5 from J; bases not matched to a gene: 4. The CDR3 DNA sequence: TGTGCCAGTACCCTAGCGGGAGTGACCGGGGAGCTGTTTTTT. This encodes CASTLAGVTGELFF.

This clone came up a few times. DNA of the CDR3: TGTGCCTGGAGTGCCCTTTCCAAAAACATTCAGTACTTC. Translation gives CAWSALSKNIQYF. V usage is TRBV30 and J usage is TRBJ2-4; no definite D call. From germline, CDR1 is GTSNPN and CDR2 SVGIG (reference sequence). The CDR3 consists of 13 residues. Between the trimmed V and J ends, which lost 1 base and 2 bases, there was a span of 6 bases.

V is TRBV13 and J is TRBJ2-5; 7 bases match TRBD1. CDR1 and CDR2 from the germline V gene are PRHDT and FYEKMQ (reference sequence). Trimming took 5 bases from V and 9 from J; bases not matched to a gene: 6. This CDR3 spans 12 amino acids. CDR3 protein: CASSLQGLAQYF. DNA of the CDR3: TGTGCCAGCAGCCTACAGGGGCTAGCCCAGTACTTC.

The CDR3 region is CASSESRDREATDTQYF. The CDR3 DNA follows: TGCGCCAGCAGTGAGTCTAGGGACAGGGAGGCGACAGATACGCAGTATTTT. The J gene is TRBJ2-3, the V gene TRBV10-1, with TRBD1 identical over 9 bases. Germline V CDR1 and CDR2: WNHNN, SYGVQD (reference sequence). The CDR3 length is 17 residues. V was clipped by 0 bases and J by 3 bases; unmatched bases: 7.

The chain links TRBV19 to TRBJ2-1; D may be TRBD1 (6 bases). Looked up from germline, CDR1 is LNHDA and CDR2 is SQIVND (reference sequence). CDR3 length: 14 residues. V lost 2 bases to trimming and J lost 9 bases, with 14 bases between them. The CDR3 spells CASSIQGLVGEQFF. The CDR3 DNA reads as TGTGCCAGTAGTATACAGGGGTTGGTTGGTGAGCAGTTCTTC.

The chain recombines TRBV11-3 with TRBJ2-3, with 9 positions matching TRBD2. CDR1 and CDR2 (germline): SGHNT, YENEEA. J lost 1 base, V lost 2 bases, and 1 base had no gene match. This CDR3 comprises 15 residues. The CDR3 DNA sequence: TGTGCCAGCAGCTTATTAGCGGGGGGCACAGATACGCAGTATTTT. This gives the protein CASSLLAGGTDTQYF.

The rearrangement links TRBV5-1 to TRBJ1-2; no firm D call. Trimming shortened V by 0 bases and J by 8 bases, and 17 bases separated the two germline ends. Germline V gene data show CDR1 as SGHRS and CDR2 as YFSETQ. This CDR3 spans 15 amino acids. This CDR3 reads CASSLEEGYILGYTF. For the CDR3, the DNA is TGCGCCAGCAGCTTGGAGGAGGGATATATTCTGGGCTACACCTTC.

The chain has TRBV9 and TRBJ2-3, with D hard to call. V lost 0 bases and J lost 1, with 12 bases in between. Germline lookup yields CDR1 SGDLS and CDR2 YYNGEE. The CDR3 spans 16 residues. CDR3 residues: CASSVAWAWGTDTQYF. CDR3 nucleotides: TGTGCCAGCAGCGTAGCGTGGGCCTGGGGCACAGATACGCAGTATTTT. Together with reference TRBV9 and TRBJ2-3, the CDR3 gives the full variable domain: DSGVTQTPKHLITATGQRVTLRCSPRSGDLSVYWYQQSLDQGLQFLIQYYNGEERAKGNILERFSAQQFPDLHSELNLSSLELGDSALYFCASSVAWAWGTDTQYFGPGTRLTVL.

This rearrangement joins TRBV6-5 to TRBJ2-1; D is possibly TRBD2 (6 bases). CDR3 length equals 15 residues. Germline values: CDR1 MNHEY, CDR2 SVGAGI. Deletions cut 6 bases from V and 1 base from J, with 13 bases between. The CDR3: CASRHRDSSYNEQFF. The CDR3 nucleotides are TGTGCCAGCAGACACCGGGACTCGTCCTACAATGAGCAGTTCTTC.

Here the CDR3 reads CASSTNGRRGLGETQYF. In DNA form, the CDR3 reads TGTGCCAGTAGTACAAATGGGAGACGAGGCCTTGGGGAGACCCAGTACTTC. The chain couples TRBV19 to TRBJ2-5; D is possibly TRBD2 (5 bases). CDR3 length: 17 amino acids. Germline loops: CDR1 LNHDA, CDR2 SQIVND (reference sequence). V was trimmed by 4 bases and J by 5 bases, leaving 23 bases between them.

The genes are TRBV5-1 and TRBJ1-3; the match to TRBD1 covers 12 bases. The ends lost 4 bases at V and 9 bases at J; junction bases unmatched: 8. The germline V gene encodes CDR1 SGHRS and CDR2 YFSETQ. CDR3 size: 15 residues. The DNA of the CDR3 is TGCGCCAGCAGCCCGGGGACAGGGGGCAGGAGCACCATATATTTT. Its translation is CASSPGTGGRSTIYF. Full variable domain (outside the CDR3, taken from reference TRBV5-1 and TRBJ1-3): KAGVTQTPRYLIKTRGQQVTLSCSPISGHRSVSWYQQTPGQGLQFLFEYFSETQRNKGNFPGRFSGRQFSNSRSEMNVSTLELGDSALYLCASSPGTGGRSTIYFGEGSWLTVV.

V is TRBV7-8 and J is TRBJ2-7; 7 bases align to TRBD2. The germline V gene has CDR1 SGHVS and CDR2 FQNEAQ. The CDR3 totals 16 residues. The junction had 12 bases not matched to a gene; V was cut back by 4 bases and J by 3 bases. The chain's CDR3 is CASSSPLGSGLYEQYF. The CDR3 DNA reads TGTGCCAGCAGCTCCCCTTTGGGTAGCGGGCTCTACGAGCAGTACTTC.

The chain combines TRBV9 with TRBJ2-7; 11 positions match TRBD1. Germline V gene sequence: CDR1 SGDLS, CDR2 YYNGEE. This CDR3 is built from 15 residues. The J segment lost 4 bases and the V segment lost 3 bases, leaving 6 bases of the junction unmatched. The CDR3 region has the DNA TGTGCCAGCAGCGGAGGACAGGGGGCTATTTACGAGCAGTACTTC. Protein: CASSGGQGAIYEQYF.